This T cell receptor beta chain emerged from a study of T cell responses to AZD1222 COVID-19 vaccine. CDR1 and CDR2 (germline): PRHDT, FYEKMQ (reference sequence). This CDR3 contains 14 residues. Trimming took 8 bases from V and 0 from J; bases not matched to a gene: 5. Here immunoSEQ multiplex PCR was the method, and the copy in TCRdb shows in-frame clones only, minus some. The sample has roughly 70,000 clones, 82% seen once. The origin of this receptor is an adult in good health. The genes are TRBV13 and TRBJ2-7; 9 bases align to TRBD2. The material sequenced was peripheral blood, taken on day 0 of AZD1222 vaccination. Written as DNA, the CDR3 is TGTGCCAGCGGAATAGCGGGGGCCTCCTACGAGCAGTACTTC. It codes for CASGIAGASYEQYF.